What follows describes a single TCR beta chain. The antigen remains undetermined. The record originates from a study of beta chain features in type 1 diabetes. Overall study findings and caveats: Sequencing of cDNA might inflate the share of cells that strongly express TCR. Type 1 diabetes patients had moderately but significantly shorter TCRB CDR3s in all four CD4+ subsets. PCR might show a preference for shorter templates, equally across patients and controls. Among type 1 diabetes patients, VDJ junctions had fewer insertions and more deletions.

TCRB transcripts that were expressed got sequenced, as all of the isolated RNA had been reverse transcribed. TCRdb's table, derived via immunoSEQ multiplex PCR, lists solely in-frame clones and lacks some. The repertoire holds under 950,000 clones, with 15% to 20% as singletons. With V trimmed by 5 bases and J by 0 bases, 4 bases remained unmatched. Per the germline V gene, CDR1 is SGDLS and CDR2 is YYNGEE. The CDR3 consists of 14 residues. The TCR was taken from a woman aged 18 to 35 in good health. Sequencing was performed on naive CD4+ T cells from blood. The genes are TRBV9 and TRBJ1-1; 7 bases are shared with TRBD1. The CDR3 DNA is TGTGCCAGCAGTAGAGGGGGCCTGAACACTGAAGCTTTCTTT. This encodes CASSRGGLNTEAFF.